This is a list of T cell receptor beta chains from one sample in a study of T cell responses to AZD1222 COVID-19 vaccine. This table comes from immunoSEQ multiplex PCR, and its TCRdb copy is limited to in-frame clones, with some not included. The table lists tens of thousands of clones, 60% to 85% of them singletons, with over 6.5% in the top ten. The sequenced sample was peripheral blood, obtained on day 0 of AZD1222 vaccination. The receptor source for this set is an adult in good health. The CDR3 runs from the conserved cysteine through the conserved F or W. The order of the fields is clone size, J gene, V gene, CDR3 length, D gene, CDR3 protein, CDR3 DNA. A D gene is named only where the DNA matches it firmly. Size tells how often a clone was seen (once, few, many) or the class of an expanded clone, and some rows leave it out.

-,TRBJ2-7,TRBV19,17,TRBD1,CASSIDSGTGASYEQYF,TGTGCCAGTAGTATAGACTCCGGGACAGGGGCCTCCTACGAGCAGTACTTC
-,TRBJ1-3,TRBV5-6,16,-,CASSKGGGYSGNTIYF,TGTGCCAGCAGCAAGGGGGGTGGCTACTCTGGAAACACCATATATTTT
few,TRBJ1-2,TRBV28,12,-,CASRGEVYGYTF,TGTGCCAGCAGGGGCGAAGTCTATGGCTACACCTTC
-,TRBJ1-2,TRBV12-2,11,-,CARLGGYGYTF,TGTGCAAGACTAGGGGGCTATGGCTACACCTTC
-,TRBJ2-1,TRBV14,19,TRBD1,CASSQESAGGWSVNNEQFF,TGTGCCAGCAGCCAAGAGTCGGCAGGGGGCTGGAGCGTTAACAATGAGCAGTTCTTC
-,TRBJ2-3,TRBV5-6,16,TRBD2,CASSSTSGFSTDTQYF,TGTGCCAGCAGCTCGACTAGCGGGTTTAGCACAGATACGCAGTATTTT
few,TRBJ1-5,TRBV19,16,-,CASRTEDSYSNQPQHF,TGTGCCAGTAGAACGGAAGACAGCTATAGCAATCAGCCCCAGCATTTT
-,TRBJ1-6,TRBV28,15,TRBD1,CASSAYRQGRSPLHF,TGTGCCAGCAGTGCCTATCGACAGGGTAGGTCACCCCTCCACTTT
-,TRBJ2-2,TRBV7-9,15,-,CASSSDTESTGELFF,TGTGCCAGCAGCTCAGACACGGAATCCACCGGGGAGCTGTTTTTT
-,TRBJ1-2,TRBV30,13,-,CAWRPLGSDGYTF,TGTGCCTGGAGGCCCCTAGGGTCAGATGGCTACACCTTC
-,TRBJ1-1,TRBV13,16,-,CASSLTGAGSNTEAFF,TGTGCCAGCAGCCTCACGGGGGCAGGCTCGAACACTGAAGCTTTCTTT
-,TRBJ1-2,TRBV7-9,13,-,CASSPDRSYGYTF,TGTGCCAGCAGCCCGGACAGAAGCTATGGCTACACCTTC
-,TRBJ2-2,TRBV10-3,13,TRBD1,CAISTGDTGELFF,TGTGCCATCAGTACAGGGGACACCGGGGAGCTGTTTTTT
-,TRBJ2-5,TRBV5-1,13,-,CASSLDRAETQYF,TGCGCCAGCAGCTTGGATAGGGCGGAGACCCAGTACTTC
-,TRBJ2-5,TRBV5-8,13,-,CASRAVGGETQYF,TGTGCCAGCCGGGCCGTTGGGGGAGAGACCCAGTACTTC
-,TRBJ1-5,TRBV5-6,15,-,CASSTRDRPHIPQHF,TGTGCCAGCAGCACGAGGGACCGCCCCCATATCCCCCAGCATTTT
-,TRBJ2-5,TRBV3-1/TRBV3-2,17,-,CASSQLNIGSQFGTQYF,TGTGCCAGCAGCCAACTTAATATCGGGTCGCAATTCGGGACCCAGTACTTC
-,TRBJ1-1,TRBV7-9,13,-,CASSNPALDEAFF,TGTGCCAGCAGCAACCCCGCCTTGGATGAAGCTTTCTTT
-,TRBJ1-1,TRBV5-4,15,-,CASSYQVGKGAEAFF,TGTGCCAGCAGCTACCAGGTAGGGAAGGGCGCTGAAGCTTTCTTT
-,TRBJ2-3,TRBV4-2,17,TRBD2,CASSHETGTSGTDTQYF,TGTGCCAGCAGCCATGAAACCGGGACTAGCGGCACAGATACGCAGTATTTT
-,TRBJ2-4,TRBV29-1,15,-,CSVQTLGLAKNIQYF,TGCAGCGTCCAGACCTTGGGGTTAGCCAAAAACATTCAGTACTTC
-,TRBJ2-3,TRBV6-5,14,-,CASSPGRYTDTQYF,TGTGCCAGCAGCCCCGGACGGTACACAGATACGCAGTATTTT
-,TRBJ1-3,TRBV6-5,14,-,CASREDLSGNTIYF,TGTGCCAGCAGGGAGGATCTATCCGGAAACACCATATATTTT
-,TRBJ1-2,TRBV6-5,12,-,CASSVDSKIPTF,TGTGCCAGCAGCGTGGACAGTAAGATTCCTACCTTC
-,TRBJ2-1,TRBV29-1,15,-,CSVEDLPGMRNEQFF,TGCAGCGTTGAAGATCTTCCAGGGATGAGGAATGAGCAGTTCTTC
-,TRBJ2-3,TRBV18,12,-,CASSLGADTQYF,TGTGCCAGCTCACTAGGGGCGGATACGCAGTATTTT
once,TRBJ1-2,TRBV4-1,17,TRBD1,CASSQDPLSGGGSGYTF,TGCGCCAGCAGCCAAGATCCCCTTTCAGGGGGGGGCTCTGGCTACACCTTC
-,TRBJ1-5,TRBV30,15,-,CAWSVGPTLNQPQHF,TGTGCCTGGAGTGTAGGCCCCACTTTGAATCAGCCCCAGCATTTT
-,TRBJ2-3,TRBV9,13,-,CASSVLDRNTQYF,TGTGCCAGCAGCGTACTCGATCGAAATACGCAGTATTTT
-,TRBJ1-6,TRBV19,15,TRBD1,CASSEQGTYNSPLHF,TGTGCCAGTTCCGAACAGGGGACATATAATTCACCCCTCCACTTT
-,TRBJ1-4,TRBV5-1,14,-,CASSLKGLNEKLFF,TGCGCCAGCAGCTTAAAAGGGCTTAATGAAAAACTGTTTTTT
medium-sized,TRBJ1-6,TRBV27,13,TRBD1,CASRQGAILPLHF,TGTGCCAGCAGACAGGGGGCGATTCTACCCCTCCACTTT
-,TRBJ2-7,TRBV6-6,13,-,CAVHRGSSYEQYF,TGTGCCGTACACCGGGGTAGCTCCTACGAGCAGTACTTC
few,TRBJ2-1,TRBV7-6,13,-,CASSSNPGNEQFF,TGTGCCAGCAGCTCCAATCCAGGGAATGAGCAGTTCTTC
-,TRBJ2-2,TRBV2,10,-,CASRVGELFF,TGTGCCAGCAGGGTCGGGGAGCTGTTTTTT
-,TRBJ1-5,TRBV30,13,-,CAWSAQENQPQHF,TGTGCCTGGAGTGCACAGGAGAATCAGCCCCAGCATTTT
-,TRBJ2-1,TRBV6-5,13,-,CASSFRLADEQFF,TGTGCCAGCAGTTTTAGGCTAGCCGATGAGCAGTTCTTC
-,TRBJ1-6,TRBV7-2,15,-,CASSLVHGYNSPLHF,TGTGCCAGCAGCTTAGTGCACGGGTATAATTCACCCCTCCACTTT
-,TRBJ1-2,TRBV19,15,-,CASSIDGTTGGGYTF,TGTGCCAGTAGTATAGATGGCACAACGGGAGGCGGCTACACCTTC
-,TRBJ2-1,TRBV5-4,13,-,CASSLDGLNEQFF,TGTGCCAGCAGCTTAGACGGCCTCAATGAGCAGTTCTTC
-,TRBJ1-5,TRBV10-3,15,-,CAISESTGPHQPQHF,TGTGCCATCAGTGAGTCGACCGGGCCCCATCAGCCCCAGCATTTT
-,TRBJ2-3,TRBV18,14,TRBD2,CASSPSGGLDTQYF,TGTGCCAGCTCACCGAGCGGGGGTTTGGATACGCAGTATTTT
-,TRBJ2-6,TRBV19,15,-,CASSIDKGHHDVLTF,TGTGCCAGTAGTATAGATAAAGGACACCACGACGTCCTGACTTTC
-,TRBJ2-1,TRBV19,12,TRBD2,CALRTSGNEQFF,TGTGCCCTACGGACTAGCGGGAATGAGCAGTTCTTC